This T cell receptor beta chain is drawn from a study of vaccination effects on CD4 cells after COVID-19. Generated by immunoSEQ multiplex PCR, the TCRdb table keeps only in-frame clones and is missing some. Of 65,000 to 90,000 clones detected, about four fifths appear once; the ten largest clones hold about 2.9%. Turning to this clone: Its antigen remains unidentified.

Germline loops: CDR1 LNHDA, CDR2 SQIVND (reference sequence). V lost 5 bases, J lost 4 bases, and 11 bases stayed unmatched. The CDR3 runs 16 residues. After expansion with viral peptide pools in the ViraFEST assay, antigen-specific CD4+ T cells were sequenced. On approximately day 9 of culture, CD4+ T cells were separated out. None of these healthy vaccinees had been infected with SARS-CoV-2 before vaccination. V gene TRBV19 combines with J gene TRBJ1-2; 9 nucleotides line up with TRBD1. Sample: CD4+ T cells from PBMCs cultured with HCoV-NL63 spike peptides, taken before COVID-19 vaccination. The receptor comes from a human donor who received a COVID-19 vaccine. CDR3 protein: CASSPTGTGWGYGYTF. DNA of the CDR3: TGTGCCAGTAGTCCCACCGGGACAGGGTGGGGCTATGGCTACACCTTC.